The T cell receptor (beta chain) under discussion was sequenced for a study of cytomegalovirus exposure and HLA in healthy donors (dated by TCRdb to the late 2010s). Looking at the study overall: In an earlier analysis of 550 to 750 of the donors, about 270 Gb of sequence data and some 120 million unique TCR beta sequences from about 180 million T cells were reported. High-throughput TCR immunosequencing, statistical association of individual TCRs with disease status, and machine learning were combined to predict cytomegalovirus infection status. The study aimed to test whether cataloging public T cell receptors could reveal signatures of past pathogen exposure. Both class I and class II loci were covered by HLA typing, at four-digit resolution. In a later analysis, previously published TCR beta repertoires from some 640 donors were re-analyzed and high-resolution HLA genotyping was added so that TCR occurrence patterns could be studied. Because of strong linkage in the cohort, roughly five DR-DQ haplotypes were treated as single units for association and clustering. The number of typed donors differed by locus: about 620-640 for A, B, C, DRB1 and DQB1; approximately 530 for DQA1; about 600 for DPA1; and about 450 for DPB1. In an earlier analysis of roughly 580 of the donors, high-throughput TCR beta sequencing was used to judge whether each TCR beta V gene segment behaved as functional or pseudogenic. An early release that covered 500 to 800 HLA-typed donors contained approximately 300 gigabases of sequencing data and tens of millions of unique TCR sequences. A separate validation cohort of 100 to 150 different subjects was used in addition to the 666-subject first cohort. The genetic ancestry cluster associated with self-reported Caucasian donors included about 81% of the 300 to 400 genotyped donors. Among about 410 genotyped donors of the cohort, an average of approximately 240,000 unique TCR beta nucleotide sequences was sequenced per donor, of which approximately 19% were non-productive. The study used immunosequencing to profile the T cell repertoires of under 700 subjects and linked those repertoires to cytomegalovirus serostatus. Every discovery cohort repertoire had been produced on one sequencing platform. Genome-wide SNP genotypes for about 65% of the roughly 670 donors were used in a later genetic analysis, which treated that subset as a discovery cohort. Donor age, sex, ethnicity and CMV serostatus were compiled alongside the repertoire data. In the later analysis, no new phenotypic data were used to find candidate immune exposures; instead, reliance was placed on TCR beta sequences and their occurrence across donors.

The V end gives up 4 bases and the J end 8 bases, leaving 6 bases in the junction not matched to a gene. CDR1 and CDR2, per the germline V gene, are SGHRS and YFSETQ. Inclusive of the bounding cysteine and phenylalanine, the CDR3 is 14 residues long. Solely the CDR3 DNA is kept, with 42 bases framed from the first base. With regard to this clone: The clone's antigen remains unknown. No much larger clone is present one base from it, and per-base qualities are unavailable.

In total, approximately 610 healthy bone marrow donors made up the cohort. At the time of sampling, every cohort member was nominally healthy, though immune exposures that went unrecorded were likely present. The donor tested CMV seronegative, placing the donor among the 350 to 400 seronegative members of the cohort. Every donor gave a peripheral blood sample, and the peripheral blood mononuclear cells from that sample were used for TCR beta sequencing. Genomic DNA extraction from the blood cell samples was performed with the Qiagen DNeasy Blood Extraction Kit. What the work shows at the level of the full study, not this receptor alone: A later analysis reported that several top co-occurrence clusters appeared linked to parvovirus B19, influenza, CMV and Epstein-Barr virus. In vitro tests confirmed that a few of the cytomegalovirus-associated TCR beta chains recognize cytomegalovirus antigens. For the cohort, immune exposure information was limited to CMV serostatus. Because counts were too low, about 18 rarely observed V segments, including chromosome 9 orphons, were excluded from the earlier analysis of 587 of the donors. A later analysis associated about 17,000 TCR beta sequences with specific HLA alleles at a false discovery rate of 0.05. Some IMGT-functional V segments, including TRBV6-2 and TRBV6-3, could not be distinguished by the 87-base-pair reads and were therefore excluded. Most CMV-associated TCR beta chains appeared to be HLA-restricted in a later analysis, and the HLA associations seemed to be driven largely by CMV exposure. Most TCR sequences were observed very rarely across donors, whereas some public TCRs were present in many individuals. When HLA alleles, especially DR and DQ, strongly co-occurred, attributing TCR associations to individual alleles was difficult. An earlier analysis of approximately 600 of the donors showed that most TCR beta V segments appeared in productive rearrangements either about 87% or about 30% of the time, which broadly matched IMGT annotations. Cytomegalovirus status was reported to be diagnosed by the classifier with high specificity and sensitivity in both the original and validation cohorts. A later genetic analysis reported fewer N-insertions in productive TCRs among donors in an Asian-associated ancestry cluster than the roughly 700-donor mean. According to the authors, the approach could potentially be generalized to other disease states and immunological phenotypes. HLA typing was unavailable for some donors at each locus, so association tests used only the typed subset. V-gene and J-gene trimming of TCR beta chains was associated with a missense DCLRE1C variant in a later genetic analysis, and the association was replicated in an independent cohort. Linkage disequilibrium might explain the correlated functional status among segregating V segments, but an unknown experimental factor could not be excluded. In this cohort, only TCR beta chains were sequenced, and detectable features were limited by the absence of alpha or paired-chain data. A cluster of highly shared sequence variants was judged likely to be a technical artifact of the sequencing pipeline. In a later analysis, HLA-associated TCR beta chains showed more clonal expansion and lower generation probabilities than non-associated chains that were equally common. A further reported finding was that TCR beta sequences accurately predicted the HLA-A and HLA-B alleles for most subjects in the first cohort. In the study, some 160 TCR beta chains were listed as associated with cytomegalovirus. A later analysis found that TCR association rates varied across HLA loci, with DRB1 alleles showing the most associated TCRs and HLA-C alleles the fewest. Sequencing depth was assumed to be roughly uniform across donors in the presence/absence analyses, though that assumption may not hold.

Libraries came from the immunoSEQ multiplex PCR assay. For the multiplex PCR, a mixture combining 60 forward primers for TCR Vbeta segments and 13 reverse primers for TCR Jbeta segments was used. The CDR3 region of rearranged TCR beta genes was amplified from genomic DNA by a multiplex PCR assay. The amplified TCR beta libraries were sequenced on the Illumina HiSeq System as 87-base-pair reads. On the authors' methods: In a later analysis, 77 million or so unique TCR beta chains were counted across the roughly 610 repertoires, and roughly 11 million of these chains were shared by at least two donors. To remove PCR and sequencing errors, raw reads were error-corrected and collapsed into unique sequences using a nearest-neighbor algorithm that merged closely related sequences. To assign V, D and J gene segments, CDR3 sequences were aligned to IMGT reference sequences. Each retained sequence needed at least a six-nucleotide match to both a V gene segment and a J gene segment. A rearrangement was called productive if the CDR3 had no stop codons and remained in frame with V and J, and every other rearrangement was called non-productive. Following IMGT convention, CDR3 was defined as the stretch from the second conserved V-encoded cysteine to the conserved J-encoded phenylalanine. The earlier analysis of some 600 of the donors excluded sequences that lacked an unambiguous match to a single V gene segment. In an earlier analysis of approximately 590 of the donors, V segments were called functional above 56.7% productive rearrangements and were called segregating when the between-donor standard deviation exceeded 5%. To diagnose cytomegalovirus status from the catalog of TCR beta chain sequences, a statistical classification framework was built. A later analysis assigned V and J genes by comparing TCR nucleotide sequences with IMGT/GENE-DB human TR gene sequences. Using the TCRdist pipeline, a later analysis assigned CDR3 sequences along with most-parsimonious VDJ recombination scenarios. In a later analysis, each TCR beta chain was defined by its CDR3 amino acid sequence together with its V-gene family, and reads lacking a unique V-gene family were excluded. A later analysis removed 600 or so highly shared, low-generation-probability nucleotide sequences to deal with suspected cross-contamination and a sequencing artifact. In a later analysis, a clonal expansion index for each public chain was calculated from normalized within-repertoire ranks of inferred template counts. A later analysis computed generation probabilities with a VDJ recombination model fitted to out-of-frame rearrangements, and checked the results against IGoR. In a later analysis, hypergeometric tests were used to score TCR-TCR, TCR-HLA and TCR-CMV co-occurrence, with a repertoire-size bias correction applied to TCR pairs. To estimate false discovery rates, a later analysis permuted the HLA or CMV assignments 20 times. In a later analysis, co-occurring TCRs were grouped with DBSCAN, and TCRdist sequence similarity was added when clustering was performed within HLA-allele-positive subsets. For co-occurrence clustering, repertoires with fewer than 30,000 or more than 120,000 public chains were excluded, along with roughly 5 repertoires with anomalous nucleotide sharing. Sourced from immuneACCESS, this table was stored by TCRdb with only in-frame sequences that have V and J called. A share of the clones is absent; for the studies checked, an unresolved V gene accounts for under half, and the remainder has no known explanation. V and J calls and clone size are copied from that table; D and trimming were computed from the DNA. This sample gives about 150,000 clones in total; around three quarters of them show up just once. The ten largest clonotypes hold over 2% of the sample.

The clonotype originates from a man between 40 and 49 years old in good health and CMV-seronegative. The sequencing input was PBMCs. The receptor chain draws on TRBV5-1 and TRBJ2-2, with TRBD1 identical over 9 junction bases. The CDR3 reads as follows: CASSPGTGSGELFF. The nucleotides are TGCGCCAGCAGCCCCGGGACAGGGTCAGGGGAGCTGTTTTTT.